This record concerns one TCR beta chain sequence. As yet, its antigen is unknown. Libraries were prepared by immunoSEQ multiplex PCR; TCRdb keeps only in-frame clonotypes and omits some of them. The repertoire holds under 150,000 clones, with about 90% as singletons. This record belongs to a study of T cell responses to AZD1222 COVID-19 vaccine. Study-level findings and limits: A reported finding is that nearly half of spike-specific TCRs target unmutated variant regions. Repertoire samples came only from after the peak T cell response. The span of vaccine-associated CD4 TCRs extended across spike, with dominance at 160-218 and 743-854.

CDR1 and CDR2 (germline): SGHVS, FQNEAQ. With 5 bases removed from V and 4 bases from J, the gap between germline ends came to 21 bases. This CDR3 contains 17 residues. J is TRBJ1-5 and V is TRBV7-8; D gene unclear. The sequenced sample was peripheral blood, obtained 28 days after the second AZD1222 dose. This TCR was recovered from an adult who received the AZD1222 COVID-19 vaccine. The DNA of the CDR3 is TGTGCCAGCAGCCTATGGACCGTTGAAGCGGGGAATCAGCCCCAGCATTTT. This codes for CASSLWTVEAGNQPQHF.